A single sample gave rise to the 5 T cell receptor beta chains below, sequenced in a study of blood T cells in healthy people across ages (dated by TCRdb to the mid-2010s). Libraries were prepared through 5' RACE. Sequencing relied on an Illumina HiSeq 2500. The second PCR ran for roughly 7 to 12 cycles and used a J-beta primer mix along with a sample-barcoded 5' primer. TCRdb redid the processing of the public reads, applying fastp at Q25 and MiXCR, and retained in-frame beta chains. A single entry per CDR3 protein holds the most common genes and DNA from its merged rows. Within this sample are 700,000 or so distinct CDR3 sequences, with approximately 22% of them counted one time only. Together, the top ten hold about 20% of the sample. The sample consisted of blood. All receptors come from a man between 65 and 85 years old in good health.

This clonotype was counted a few times. This chain uses TRBV20-1 with TRBJ1-1; 8 nucleotides match TRBD1. The CDR3 covers 11 residues. The germline V gene has CDR1 DFQATT and CDR2 SNEGSKA (reference sequence). Trimming removed 3 bases from V and 11 bases from J; junction bases left unmatched: 5. CDR3: CSARGQAAAFF. DNA of the CDR3: TGCAGTGCTAGGGGACAGGCGGCGGCTTTCTTT.

V usage is TRBV25-1 and J usage is TRBJ2-7, with 7 bases fitting TRBD1. From germline, CDR1 is MGHDK and CDR2 SYGVNS. This CDR3 is built from 14 residues. Unmatched junction bases numbered 4, after V lost 3 bases and J lost 2 bases. CDR3 nucleotide sequence: TGTGCCAGCAGTGATGGGACAGCGGCCTACGAGCAGTACTTC. This gives the protein CASSDGTAAYEQYF.

This sequence joins TRBV9 and TRBJ2-7, with 8 bases matching TRBD2. Germline V CDR1 and CDR2: SGDLS, YYNGEE. V gave up 3 bases and J gave up 4 bases; unmatched junction bases: 6. This CDR3 has 14 amino acids. The CDR3 region has the DNA TGTGCCAGCAGCGGGGGACTAGGAGCGTACGAGCAGTACTTC. Residues: CASSGGLGAYEQYF.

This clonotype was counted a single time. The chain combines TRBV4-2 with TRBJ2-3, with 11 positions matching TRBD2. CDR3 length: 18 residues. CDR1 and CDR2 (germline): LGHNA, YNFKEQ. J gave up 7 bases and V 1 base, and 13 bases lay outside the gene matches. In nucleotides, the CDR3 is TGTGCCAGCAGCCAAGTGGGCCCCGGGACTAGCGGCGGAAATACGCAGTATTTT. This translates into CASSQVGPGTSGGNTQYF.

This chain links TRBV9 with TRBJ1-2; D remains ambiguous. Trimming shortened V by 4 bases and J by 2 bases, and 12 bases separated the two germline ends. Germline CDR1 SGDLS, CDR2 YYNGEE. This CDR3 spans 14 amino acids. CDR3 sequence reads: CASSNRRENYGYTF. CDR3 in DNA: TGTGCCAGCAGCAACCGACGGGAGAACTATGGCTACACCTTC.